This T cell receptor beta chain was obtained from a study of blood T cell repertoires in COVID-19. Study details: Sites across the United States, Italy and Spain contributed samples from acute and convalescent COVID-19. The analysed material was cDNA or gDNA that came from T cells, B-cell-depleted T cells, or PBMCs.

Study processing details: Counts of nucleated cells, estimated from reference gene primer amplification, were obtained. Sequencing was performed with immunoSEQ multiplex PCR; in TCRdb, only in-frame clones are kept and a portion is missing. That table gives V, J and clone size, and the DNA gave D and trimming. The repertoire has more than 80,000 clones, roughly 90% of them found once; the top ten carry around 1.5%. Trimming pared 3 bases from V and 7 bases from J, leaving 16 bases between. Germline loops: CDR1 DFQATT, CDR2 SNEGSKA (reference sequence). The CDR3 contains 14 residues. Sequencing was done on a sample of peripheral blood. The chain links TRBV20-1 to TRBJ1-5; D might be TRBD1 (5 bases). The source of this sequence is a human donor with active COVID-19. The donor label of this sample is uncertain. DNA for the CDR3: TGCAGTGCTAGTTGGGGGGTAGGGGACCAGCCCCAGCATTTT. This encodes CSASWGVGDQPQHF.